The rows below give T cell receptor beta chains drawn from one sample of a study of OX40 agonist ivuxolimab in advanced cancers. The repertoire was sequenced with immunoSEQ multiplex PCR; TCRdb's copy has only in-frame clones and lacks some. The sample holds around 30,000 clones; 80% to 95% are singletons and the top ten take roughly 10%. The starting material was CD4+ or CD8+ T cells sorted from blood, obtained in a trial of the OX40 agonist ivuxolimab. The receptor set was obtained from an adult with an advanced solid tumor such as melanoma, head and neck, liver or kidney cancer. Both conserved end residues are part of each CDR3. The D gene is left open where the match is weak. Clone size, where shown, is once, few, many, or a class for clones that have expanded.

V gene: TRBV27
clone size: .
J gene: TRBJ2-7
D gene: .
CDR3 protein: CASSLAGPLHYEQYF
CDR3 DNA: TGTGCCAGCAGTTTAGCCGGGCCTCTCCATTACGAGCAGTACTTC

V gene: TRBV6-1
clone size: .
J gene: TRBJ1-5
D gene: TRBD1
CDR3 protein: CASSLRDRWRPQHF
CDR3 DNA: TGTGCCAGCAGCCTCCGGGACAGGTGGCGGCCCCAGCATTTT

V gene: TRBV9
clone size: .
J gene: TRBJ2-2
D gene: .
CDR3 protein: CASSVVVSGELFF
CDR3 DNA: TGTGCCAGCAGCGTAGTGGTGTCCGGGGAGCTGTTTTTT

V gene: TRBV7-2
clone size: .
J gene: TRBJ2-1
D gene: TRBD1
CDR3 protein: CASTSLGLQGWLYNEQFF
CDR3 DNA: TGTGCCAGCACCTCGCTAGGGTTACAGGGGTGGCTCTACAATGAGCAGTTCTTC

V gene: TRBV19
clone size: .
J gene: TRBJ2-7
D gene: .
CDR3 protein: CASSPAGSRYEQYF
CDR3 DNA: TGTGCCAGTAGTCCGGCCGGTAGCCGCTACGAGCAGTACTTC

V gene: TRBV4-3
clone size: once
J gene: TRBJ2-7
D gene: .
CDR3 protein: CASSQEESSYEQYF
CDR3 DNA: TGCGCCAGCAGCCAAGAAGAAAGCTCCTACGAGCAGTACTTC

V gene: TRBV11-2
clone size: .
J gene: TRBJ2-7
D gene: .
CDR3 protein: CASSGRSYEQYF
CDR3 DNA: TGTGCCAGCAGCGGCCGCTCCTACGAGCAGTACTTC

V gene: TRBV27
clone size: .
J gene: TRBJ2-4
D gene: .
CDR3 protein: CASSPSHDSTKNIQYF
CDR3 DNA: TGTGCCAGCAGTCCGAGCCACGACAGCACCAAAAACATTCAGTACTTC

V gene: TRBV5-6
clone size: .
J gene: TRBJ1-2
D gene: .
CDR3 protein: CASSHDSRITNYGYTF
CDR3 DNA: TGTGCCAGCAGCCACGACAGCCGGATTACTAACTATGGCTACACCTTC

V gene: TRBV6-5
clone size: .
J gene: TRBJ1-2
D gene: .
CDR3 protein: CASSYGQGFYGYTF
CDR3 DNA: TGTGCCAGCAGTTACGGGCAGGGATTCTATGGCTACACCTTC

V gene: TRBV28
clone size: .
J gene: TRBJ2-7
D gene: .
CDR3 protein: CASSLTGLDEQYF
CDR3 DNA: TGTGCCAGCAGTTTAACCGGGCTGGACGAGCAGTACTTC

V gene: TRBV2
clone size: .
J gene: TRBJ2-2
D gene: .
CDR3 protein: CAKTQGNTGELFF
CDR3 DNA: TGTGCCAAGACACAGGGAAACACCGGGGAGCTGTTTTTT

V gene: TRBV27
clone size: .
J gene: TRBJ2-1
D gene: .
CDR3 protein: CASSYNPYNEQFF
CDR3 DNA: TGTGCCAGCAGTTACAACCCCTACAATGAGCAGTTCTTC

V gene: TRBV21-1
clone size: .
J gene: TRBJ1-5
D gene: .
CDR3 protein: CASSKSYRGASNQPQHF
CDR3 DNA: TGTGCCAGCAGCAAAAGTTATAGGGGAGCGAGCAATCAGCCCCAGCATTTT

V gene: TRBV19
clone size: .
J gene: TRBJ2-7
D gene: TRBD2
CDR3 protein: CASSGGDYEQYF
CDR3 DNA: TGTGCCAGTAGCGGGGGGGACTACGAGCAGTACTTC